This T cell receptor beta chain was obtained from a study of cytomegalovirus exposure and HLA in healthy donors. Method: immunoSEQ multiplex PCR; TCRdb's copy keeps in-frame clones and lacks some. Here the sample spans approximately 140,000 clones, roughly 86% being singletons. CDR1 SNHLY and CDR2 FYNNEI come from the germline V gene. This CDR3 contains 11 residues. Deletions cut 6 bases from V and 7 bases from J, with 6 bases between. V and J are TRBV2 and TRBJ1-4; D is perhaps TRBD1 (5 bases). Input material: PBMCs. The receptor's source is a man between 18 and 29 years old in good health and CMV-seropositive. The CDR3 coding sequence is TGTGCCAGCAGGGGGGGTGAAAAACTGTTTTTT. Its translation is CASRGGEKLFF.